Given below is one TCR beta chain in context. The source of the sample is a study of blood T cell repertoires in COVID-19. Study details: Both acute and convalescent COVID-19 samples were obtained from the United States, Italy and Spain. PBMCs, B-cell-depleted T cells, or T cells provided the cDNA or gDNA that made up the material.

Original analysis: From reference gene primer amplification, estimates of nucleated cell counts were derived. Profiled with immunoSEQ multiplex PCR; TCRdb holds only in-frame clones, not every one. The V and J calls and clone size were taken over from that table, and D and trimming were inferred from the DNA. The profile shows approximately 200,000 clones, roughly 87% of them singletons. The CDR3 length is 16 residues. With V trimmed by 3 bases and J by 5 bases, 8 bases remained unmatched. Germline V CDR1 and CDR2: DFQATT, SNEGSKA (reference sequence). This sequence originates from a man aged 40-50 years with active or convalescent COVID-19. The sample was peripheral blood. V is TRBV20-1 and J is TRBJ2-3; 13 bases line up with TRBD2. Here the CDR3 DNA reads TGCAGTGCTAGTCTACTAGCGGGAGGGGCAGGAGATACGCAGTATTTT. It yields the protein CSASLLAGGAGDTQYF.